The TCR beta chain described here comes from a study of T-cell memory formation after mild COVID-19. Looking at the study overall: The TCR clusters were mostly specific to one donor. Study results and limitations: Later expanders leaned CD4+, whereas day 15 to 85 contracting clones were balanced CD4/CD8. In second-wave clones peaking day 37, SARS-CoV-2 specificity remained unconfirmed.

About this clonotype itself: What it binds is not known.

The V gene lost 4 bases and the J gene lost 5 bases, with 12 bases spanning the gap. This CDR3 spans 14 amino acids. In germline, CDR1 is LGHDT, CDR2 YNNKEL (reference sequence). The authors produced TCR alpha and TCR beta cDNA libraries with sample barcodes and UMIs by 5'RACE using constant-segment primers. TCRdb passed the 5' RACE reads through MiXCR, listing each CDR3 protein once. The table includes approximately 190,000 distinct CDR3 sequences, around 16% detected once. The sequence derives from an adult woman who had mild COVID-19 (a few samples of this study predate the infection). Cell type and time point are not known. J is TRBJ1-5 and V is TRBV3-1; possibly TRBD1 for D (5 bases). Sequenced: PBMCs or a T cell subset sorted from them (not recorded which). The CDR3 loop reads CASSRGTAHQPQHF. CDR3 DNA: TGTGCCAGCAGCCGTGGGACGGCACATCAGCCCCAGCATTTT.